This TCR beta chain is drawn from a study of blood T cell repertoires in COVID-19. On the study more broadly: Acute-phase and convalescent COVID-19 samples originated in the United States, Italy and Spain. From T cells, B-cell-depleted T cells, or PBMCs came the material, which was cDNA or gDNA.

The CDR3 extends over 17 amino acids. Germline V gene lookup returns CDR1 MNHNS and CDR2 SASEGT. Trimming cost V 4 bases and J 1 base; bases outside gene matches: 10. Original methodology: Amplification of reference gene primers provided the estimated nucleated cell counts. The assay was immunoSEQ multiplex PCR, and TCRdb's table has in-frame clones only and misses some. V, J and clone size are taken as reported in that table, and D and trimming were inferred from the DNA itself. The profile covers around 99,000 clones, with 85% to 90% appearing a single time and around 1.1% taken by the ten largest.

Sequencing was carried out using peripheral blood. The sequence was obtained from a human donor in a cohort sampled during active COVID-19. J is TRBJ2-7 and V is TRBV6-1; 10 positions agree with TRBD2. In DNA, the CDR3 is TGTGCCAGCAGTGTTATGCGTGGACTAGCGGCTTCCTACGAGCAGTACTTC. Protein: CASSVMRGLAASYEQYF.